These T cell receptor beta chains were read from a single sample in a study of T-cell reconstitution after alpha-beta-depleted transplantation in children. MiXCR, run by TCRdb on the PCR reads, gives a single entry per CDR3 protein. The table includes about 220,000 distinct CDR3 sequences, approximately 17% detected once. Sequenced here: PBMCs, mostly from graft donor cells, sampled 360 days after TCRalphabeta/CD19-depleted stem cell transplant. Receptors were obtained from a male patient aged 2 to 9 who had a stem cell transplant for acute lymphoblastic leukemia, so the T cells may come from the graft donor. The CDR3 runs from the conserved cysteine through the conserved F or W. D genes are given only for firm matches. Clone size is stated in some rows and not others, as once, few, many or a class when expanded.

>TRBV7-6|TRBD2|TRBJ2-7|NA|14
CASSPRDYSYEQYF
TGTGCCAGCAGCCCCCGGGACTACTCCTACGAGCAGTACTTC
>TRBV12-3/TRBV12-4|NA|TRBJ2-7|many|13
CASSWDGLDEQYF
TGTGCCAGCAGTTGGGACGGACTTGACGAGCAGTACTTC
>TRBV27|TRBD1|TRBJ2-7|NA|15
CASSLWGTGGYEQYF
TGTGCCAGCAGTTTGTGGGGGACAGGGGGCTACGAGCAGTACTTC
>TRBV12-3/TRBV12-4|TRBD2|TRBJ2-1|few|14
CASSPGLAGVEQFF
TGTGCCAGCAGTCCGGGACTAGCGGGAGTCGAGCAGTTCTTC
>TRBV5-4|NA|TRBJ1-1|NA|13
CASRPQGAPEAFF
TGTGCCAGCAGGCCACAGGGTGCCCCTGAAGCTTTCTTT
>TRBV6-1|NA|TRBJ1-2|NA|14
CASSNRGRGYGYTF
TGTGCCAGCAGCAACCGGGGGCGCGGCTATGGCTACACCTTC
>TRBV4-3|TRBD2|TRBJ2-5|NA|20
CASSQDFSTSGGAMVETQYF
TGCGCCAGCAGCCAAGATTTTTCGACTAGCGGGGGGGCGATGGTTGAGACCCAGTACTTC
>TRBV10-3|TRBD1|TRBJ2-4|few|16
CAISESEGQGKNIQYF
TGTGCCATCAGTGAGTCGGAGGGACAGGGTAAAAACATTCAGTACTTC
>TRBV7-2|NA|TRBJ2-7|few|15
CASSLGGRLSYEQYF
TGTGCCAGCAGCTTAGGGGGGAGACTCTCCTACGAGCAGTACTTC
>TRBV15|NA|TRBJ2-7|NA|15
CATSRVDRLSYEQYF
TGTGCCACCAGCAGAGTAGACAGACTCTCCTACGAGCAGTACTTC
>TRBV2|TRBD1|TRBJ2-7|many|12
CASTTGGGEQYF
TGTGCCAGCACGACAGGGGGGGGCGAGCAGTACTTC
>TRBV5-1|TRBD1|TRBJ1-1|NA|14
CASSQGAVNTEAFF
TGCGCCAGCAGCCAGGGGGCTGTGAACACTGAAGCTTTCTTT
>TRBV7-8|NA|TRBJ2-2|many|15
CASSLGRINTGELFF
TGTGCCAGCAGCTTAGGCAGGATTAACACCGGGGAGCTGTTTTTT
>TRBV29-1|TRBD1|TRBJ2-7|many|14
CSVDIQGGPYEQYF
TGCAGCGTTGACATACAGGGGGGCCCCTACGAGCAGTACTTC
>TRBV4-1|TRBD2|TRBJ2-1|NA|13
CASRSSGSNEQFF
TGCGCCAGCAGGAGTAGCGGGAGTAATGAGCAGTTCTTC
>TRBV7-2|NA|TRBJ2-1|few|13
CASSLTGNHEQFF
TGTGCCAGCAGCTTAACAGGGAACCATGAGCAGTTCTTC
>TRBV9|TRBD2|TRBJ2-5|NA|15
CASSDSGGAKETQYF
TGTGCCAGCAGCGACTCGGGGGGGGCAAAAGAGACCCAGTACTTC
>TRBV27|TRBD1|TRBJ1-1|few|18
CASSRIGTGGAMNTEAFF
TGTGCCAGCAGTCGGATCGGGACAGGGGGTGCCATGAACACTGAAGCTTTCTTT
>TRBV19|NA|TRBJ1-6|NA|14
CASSIGLSDAPLHF
TGTGCCAGTAGTATTGGACTATCCGACGCACCCCTCCACTTT
>TRBV7-2|NA|TRBJ2-3|NA|15
CASSLGPHPTDTQYF
TGTGCCAGCAGCTTGGGACCCCACCCAACAGATACGCAGTATTTT
>TRBV12-3/TRBV12-4|TRBD2|TRBJ2-3|many|18
CASSSHGIVAGLRDTQYF
TGTGCCAGCAGTTCCCATGGGATAGTAGCGGGGTTGAGAGATACGCAGTATTTT
>TRBV12-3/TRBV12-4|NA|TRBJ1-4|many|11
CASMTLEKLFF
TGTGCCAGCATGACACTCGAAAAACTGTTTTTT
>TRBV5-1|NA|TRBJ1-6|NA|14
CASSLARINSPLHF
TGCGCCAGCAGCTTGGCTCGGATTAATTCACCCCTCCACTTT
>TRBV7-2|NA|TRBJ1-5|many|14
CASSRGVPNQPQHF
TGTGCCAGCAGCCGAGGGGTTCCCAATCAGCCCCAGCATTTT
>TRBV20-1|NA|TRBJ2-7|few|13
CSATGTFAYEQYF
TGCAGTGCCACCGGGACTTTCGCCTACGAGCAGTACTTC
>TRBV12-3/TRBV12-4|TRBD2|TRBJ2-7|many|16
CASSPGLAGLTYEQYF
TGTGCCAGCAGCCCGGGACTAGCGGGATTGACCTACGAGCAGTACTTC
>TRBV6-1|TRBD1|TRBJ2-3|NA|13
CASKTGGTDTQYF
TGTGCCAGCAAGACAGGGGGCACAGATACGCAGTATTTT
>TRBV4-3|TRBD1|TRBJ2-7|NA|15
CASSQGTGASYEQYF
TGCGCCAGCAGCCAAGGGACAGGGGCGTCCTACGAGCAGTACTTC
>TRBV6-2/TRBV6-3|TRBD1|TRBJ2-3|NA|15
CASSYGQDSTDTQYF
TGTGCCAGCAGTTACGGACAGGACAGCACAGATACGCAGTATTTT
>TRBV3-1|NA|TRBJ2-7|few|16
CASSQERAEGSYEQYF
TGTGCCAGCAGCCAAGAACGGGCCGAGGGATCCTACGAGCAGTACTTC
>TRBV4-1|TRBD2|TRBJ2-1|few|16
CASSPSLAGLLNEQFF
TGCGCCAGCAGCCCAAGCCTAGCGGGGCTTCTCAATGAGCAGTTCTTC